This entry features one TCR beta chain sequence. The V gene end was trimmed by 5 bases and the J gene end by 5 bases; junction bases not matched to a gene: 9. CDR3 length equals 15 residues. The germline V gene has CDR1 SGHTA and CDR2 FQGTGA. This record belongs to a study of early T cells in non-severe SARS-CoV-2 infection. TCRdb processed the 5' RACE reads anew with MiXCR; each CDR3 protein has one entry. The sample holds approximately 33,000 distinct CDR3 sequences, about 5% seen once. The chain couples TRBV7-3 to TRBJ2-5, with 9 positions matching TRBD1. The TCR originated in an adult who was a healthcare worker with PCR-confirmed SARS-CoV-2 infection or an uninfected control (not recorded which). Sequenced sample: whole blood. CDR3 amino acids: CASSHDRTGEETQYF. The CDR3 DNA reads TGTGCCAGCAGCCACGACAGGACAGGGGAGGAGACCCAGTACTTC.